These 8 T cell receptor beta chains share one sample of origin, sequenced in a study of cytomegalovirus exposure and HLA in healthy donors. PCR involved 60 Vbeta and 13 Jbeta primers. Libraries were prepared by immunoSEQ multiplex PCR; TCRdb keeps only in-frame clonotypes and omits some of them. This repertoire shows 180,000 or so clones, under 90% found once; its top ten account for approximately 0.092%. The sample comprised PBMCs. The origin of the receptors is a boy between 2 and 10 years old in good health and CMV-seronegative.

The chain recombines TRBV6-6 with TRBJ1-5, with TRBD1 matching 9 bases. The CDR3 extends over 14 amino acids. Losses at the gene ends were 2 bases for V and 14 bases for J; bases not matched to a gene: 10. CDR1 and CDR2 from the germline V gene are MNHNY and SVGAGI (reference sequence). The CDR3 DNA is TGTGCCAGCAGTTACGAGTTTTGGACAGGGGATAAGCATTTT. It codes for CASSYEFWTGDKHF.

The chain joins TRBV4-3 to TRBJ1-1, with a weak D call TRBD1 (6 bases). The V and J ends lost 0 bases and 1 base respectively, with 15 bases between them. Germline values: CDR1 LGHNA, CDR2 YSLEER. The CDR3 spans 17 residues. In DNA form, the CDR3 reads TGCGCCAGCAGCCAAGAGGGCTGGACAGCCAAGAACACTGAAGCTTTCTTT. Translating it yields CASSQEGWTAKNTEAFF.

The V and J genes are TRBV7-2 and TRBJ2-7; 8 bases line up with TRBD2. Germline V gene data show CDR1 as SGHTA and CDR2 as FQGNSA. The CDR3 runs 12 residues. V gave up 5 bases and J gave up 4 bases; unmatched junction bases: 1. In DNA, the CDR3 is TGTGCCAGCAGCCCGGGGGGGTACGAGCAGTACTTC. Protein product: CASSPGGYEQYF.

The V call is TRBV11-2, the J call TRBJ2-1; D may be TRBD2 (6 bases). The CDR3 loop spans 18 amino acids. Germline lookup yields CDR1 SGHAT and CDR2 FQNNGV. Trimming shortened V by 5 bases and J by 4 bases, and 24 bases separated the two germline ends. In DNA form, the CDR3 reads TGTGCCAGCAGCAAATTCACCGATCACCGGGACTTGTACAATGAGCAGTTCTTC. Amino acids: CASSKFTDHRDLYNEQFF.

This rearrangement joins TRBV6-1 to TRBJ1-2; possibly TRBD1 for D (6 bases). Germline lookup yields CDR1 MNHNS and CDR2 SASEGT. The CDR3 spans 16 residues. Trimming took 4 bases from V and 0 from J, leaving 15 bases between them. The CDR3 nucleotides read TGTGCCAGCAGTGGGCGAACTTACAGGGCTAACTATGGCTACACCTTC. Translated: CASSGRTYRANYGYTF.

The chain employs TRBV7-9 and TRBJ2-2; 10 positions agree with TRBD2. The CDR3 extends over 17 amino acids. Germline CDR1 is SEHNR and CDR2 is FQNEAQ (reference sequence). Trimming removed 3 bases from V and 5 bases from J; junction bases left unmatched: 9. The CDR3 bases are TGTGCCAGCAGCTTGGCTAGCGGGGGCGCAGGTACCGGGGAGCTGTTTTTT. Its translation is CASSLASGGAGTGELFF.

The rearrangement joins TRBV14 to TRBJ2-3; D is perhaps TRBD2 (5 bases). CDR1 SGHDN and CDR2 FVKESK come from the germline V gene. V was trimmed by 1 base and J by 6 bases, leaving 5 bases between them. The CDR3 totals 12 residues. The chain's CDR3 is CASSQGGDTQYF. The DNA for the CDR3 is TGTGCCAGCAGCCAAGGAGGGGATACGCAGTATTTT. Filled out from reference TRBV14 and TRBJ2-3, the complete variable domain reads EAGVTQFPSHSVIEKGQTVTLRCDPISGHDNLYWYRRVMGKEIKFLLHFVKESKQDESGMPNNRFLAERTGGTYSTLKVQPAELEDSGVYFCASSQGGDTQYFGPGTRLTVL.

In DNA, the CDR3 is TGCGCCAGCAGCCTCCAGACGGGACAGGAGGGCCAGGGCTATGGCTACACCTTC. Encoded protein: CASSLQTGQEGQGYGYTF. This sequence joins TRBV4-3 and TRBJ1-2; 8 nucleotides match TRBD1. The CDR3 length is 18 residues. Trimming cost V 4 bases and J 4 bases; bases outside gene matches: 17. Germline V gene data show CDR1 as LGHNA and CDR2 as YSLEER.